The clone carrying this T cell receptor (beta chain) was detected once. The data stem from a study of blood T cell repertoires in COVID-19. For the study at large: PBMCs, B-cell-depleted T cells, or T cells were the source of the cDNA or gDNA that made up the material.

This CDR3 has 14 amino acids. CDR1 LNHDA and CDR2 SQIVND come from the germline V gene (reference sequence). The V gene lost 6 bases and the J gene lost 6 bases, with 17 bases spanning the gap. Sequencing used immunoSEQ multiplex PCR; TCRdb keeps in-frame clones, though not all of them. The sample includes almost 250,000 clones, around nine tenths seen only once; the top ten take under 2%. The V and J genes are TRBV19 and TRBJ1-2; D might be TRBD1 (6 bases). Sequencing was done on a sample of peripheral blood. This TCR was sampled from a woman aged 60 to 75 who had recovered from COVID-19. The CDR3 reads CASRKQGFEDGYTF. CDR3 bases: TGTGCCAGTAGGAAACAGGGTTTTGAAGATGGCTACACCTTC.